A single sample gave rise to the 27 T cell receptor beta chains below, sequenced in a study of identical twins. TCRdb ran MiXCR on the 5' RACE reads and lists one entry per CDR3 protein. The sample comprises 400,000 to 500,000 distinct CDR3 sequences, about a fifth of which are singletons, and approximately 12% rests with the top ten. The sequenced sample was naive T cells sorted from blood. All receptors come from a man aged 50 or older in good health.

A few counts support this clonotype. The chain has TRBV11-1 and TRBJ2-7, with 9 bases aligning to TRBD1. CDR1 is SGHAT and CDR2 is FQDESV in the germline V gene (reference sequence). The CDR3 totals 15 residues. V lost 5 bases, J lost 1 base, and 6 bases stayed unmatched. Here the CDR3 reads CASSQPDRGSYEQYF. CDR3 bases: TGTGCCAGCAGCCAGCCGGACAGGGGATCCTACGAGCAGTACTTC.

This sequence joins TRBV4-3 and TRBJ2-2; D gene unclear. V gave up 1 base and J gave up 7 bases, with 7 bases separating them. In germline, CDR1 is LGHNA, CDR2 YSLEER. This CDR3 contains 13 residues. CDR3 sequence reads: CASSQGLVGELFF. The CDR3 DNA is TGCGCCAGCAGCCAAGGGTTGGTCGGGGAGCTGTTTTTT.

This clonotype showed up just a few times. The chain is built from TRBV10-3 and TRBJ1-5; TRBD1 matches at 7 bases. The CDR3 length is 14 residues. The germline gives CDR1 ENHRY, CDR2 SYGVKD. V lost 11 bases and J lost 1; bases outside the gene matches: 8. The CDR3 is CADIAGGSNQPQHF. CDR3 nucleotide sequence: TGTGCCGATATTGCAGGGGGGAGCAATCAGCCCCAGCATTTT.

This clonotype has just one count. The chain recombines TRBV3-1 with TRBJ2-3; 9 positions match TRBD2. The V segment lost 4 bases and the J segment 6 bases; nucleotides outside the gene matches: 5. The CDR3 is made up of 14 amino acids. Germline assignment: CDR1 LGHDT and CDR2 YNNKEL (reference sequence). CDR3 sequence reads: CASSRISGGDTQYF. The CDR3 bases are TGTGCCAGCAGCCGGATTAGCGGGGGTGATACGCAGTATTTT.

In this sample, this clonotype turned up many times. The chain carries TRBV5-1 and TRBJ2-1; TRBD2 aligns across 7 bases. Germline assignment: CDR1 SGHRS and CDR2 YFSETQ. Trimming at V came to 0 bases and at J to 4 bases, leaving 7 bases not matched to a gene. CDR3 length: 16 amino acids. CDR3 sequence reads: CASSLAVAGPYNEQFF. The CDR3 DNA reads TGCGCCAGCAGCTTGGCCGTAGCGGGTCCGTACAATGAGCAGTTCTTC.

V and J are TRBV18 and TRBJ2-7; TRBD1 agrees at 11 bases. Germline V gene data show CDR1 as KGHSH and CDR2 as LQKENI. The CDR3 totals 15 residues. Losses at the gene ends were 3 bases for V and 6 bases for J; bases not matched to a gene: 7. CDR3 bases: TGTGCCAGCTCACCCGGGACAGGGGGTCGAAGCGAGCAGTACTTC. Protein sequence: CASSPGTGGRSEQYF.

This clonotype was seen a handful of times. This chain links TRBV9 with TRBJ2-1; D may be TRBD2 (5 bases). This CDR3 is built from 15 residues. In germline, CDR1 is SGDLS, CDR2 YYNGEE. V lost 2 bases to trimming and J lost 1 base, with 10 bases between them. The CDR3 protein is CASSVSSGSYNEQFF. DNA of the CDR3: TGTGCCAGCAGCGTGTCGAGCGGATCCTACAATGAGCAGTTCTTC.

The chain carries TRBV12-5 and TRBJ2-5; no clear D. Germline values: CDR1 LGHNT, CDR2 FRNRAP. V lost 3 bases, J lost 5 bases, and 7 bases lay in between. The CDR3 consists of 12 residues. The CDR3 DNA sequence: TGTGCTAGTGGTTTCAAGGAGGAGACCCAGTACTTC. Amino acids: CASGFKEETQYF.

In this sample, this clonotype turned up many times. CDR3 sequence reads: CATSRVVRETQYF. The DNA of the CDR3 is TGTGCCACCAGCAGAGTAGTTAGGGAGACCCAGTACTTC. The chain joins TRBV15 to TRBJ2-5, with no clear D. This CDR3 is 13 amino acids long. Germline CDR1 reads LNHNV; CDR2 reads YYDKDF (reference sequence). The V end lost 1 base, the J end lost 5 bases, and 8 bases lay between the germline ends.

This clonotype appeared once. The chain links TRBV11-2 to TRBJ2-1; TRBD2 matches at 9 bases. The CDR3 loop spans 15 amino acids. Germline CDR1 reads SGHAT; CDR2 reads FQNNGV. The J segment lost 5 bases and the V segment lost 1 base, leaving 3 bases of the junction unmatched. The CDR3 protein is CASSLGLAANNEQFF. The CDR3 DNA reads as TGTGCCAGCAGCTTAGGACTAGCGGCCAACAATGAGCAGTTCTTC.

This clonotype was recorded a few times. V gene TRBV6-5 combines with J gene TRBJ2-7, with D possibly matching TRBD1 (6 bases). V lost 2 bases, J lost 3 bases, and 14 bases lay in between. Germline assignment: CDR1 MNHEY and CDR2 SVGAGI. CDR3 length: 15 amino acids. CDR3 DNA: TGTGCCAGCAGTTACGCAGGACAGCGAAACTACGAGCAGTACTTC. Amino acid sequence: CASSYAGQRNYEQYF.

Details on this clonotype: This clone may be a read error of a much larger clone one base away. The gene calls are TRBV12-3 or TRBV12-4 and TRBJ1-6, with D perhaps matching TRBD1 (6 bases). The CDR3 is 14 residues long. CDR3 coding DNA: TGTGCCAGCAGTACTACGTACAGGGATTCACCCCTCCCCTTT. Translating gives CASSTTYRDSPLPF.

For this clonotype: One end of the junction does not line up with germline, which may come from a read error. The chain carries TRBV7-6 and TRBJ2-5; TRBD2 is a possible D gene (5 bases). The germline V gene encodes CDR1 SGHVS and CDR2 FNYEAQ. The CDR3 loop spans 13 amino acids. CDR3 in amino acids: CASSLAALTIQYF. The CDR3 nucleotides read TGTGCCAGCAGCCTAGCTGCTCTAACTATCCAGTACTTC.

V is TRBV12-3 or TRBV12-4 and J is TRBJ1-5; 10 bases map to TRBD1. This CDR3 contains 13 residues. The ends lost 8 bases at V and 7 bases at J; junction bases unmatched: 5. The DNA of the CDR3 is TGTGCCAGCGCCGGGACAGGGGACCAGCCCCAGCATTTT. Translation: CASAGTGDQPQHF.

V gene TRBV4-3 combines with J gene TRBJ1-1; D might be TRBD1 (6 bases). Germline CDR1 reads LGHNA; CDR2 reads YSLEER. Trimming took off 3 bases at V and 0 bases at J, with 11 bases between the two ends. There are 15 residues in the CDR3. CDR3 protein: CASSQGGQMNTEAFF. CDR3 bases: TGCGCCAGCAGCCAGGGAGGACAGATGAACACTGAAGCTTTCTTT.

Regarding this clonotype: A much larger clone lies a single base off, so this may be a read error. The chain combines TRBV10-3 with TRBJ2-5; 8 positions agree with TRBD1. Germline-derived CDR1 and CDR2 are ENHRY and SYGVKD. The CDR3 runs 17 residues. The CDR3 region has the DNA TGTGCCATCAGAGAGTCGGACAGGGTGGAAAACCAAGAGACCCAGTACTTC. Translation: CAIRESDRVENQETQYF.

Details on this clonotype: Its ends do not fully match the called genes, so a read error is possible. This rearrangement joins TRBV6-2 or TRBV6-3 to TRBJ2-7, with D uncertain. This CDR3 is built from 11 residues. The germline gives CDR1 MNHEY, CDR2 SVGEGT. CDR3 region: CARSPPYEQYF. The CDR3 DNA sequence: TGTGCCCGCAGCCCACCATACGAGCAGTACTTC.

This chain uses TRBV14 with TRBJ1-1; D remains unclear. The CDR3 loop spans 14 amino acids. Germline V lookup: CDR1 SGHDN, CDR2 FVKESK. The V gene lost 1 base and the J gene lost 8 bases, with 14 bases spanning the gap. The CDR3 nucleotides read TGTGCCAGCAGCCAAGCCCGTGTGAAGGGAGAAGCTTTCTTT. Translation gives CASSQARVKGEAFF. The full variable domain, its missing parts supplied by reference TRBV14 and TRBJ1-1, is EAGVTQFPSHSVIEKGQTVTLRCDPISGHDNLYWYRRVMGKEIKFLLHFVKESKQDESGMPNNRFLAERTGGTYSTLKVQPAELEDSGVYFCASSQARVKGEAFFGQGTRLTVV.

This clonotype came up once. The chain is built from TRBV10-3 and TRBJ2-3; tentatively, D is TRBD2 (5 bases). The CDR3 sequence is 15 residues long. CDR1 ENHRY and CDR2 SYGVKD come from the germline V gene. Deletions cut 11 bases from V and 2 bases from J, with 20 bases between. The CDR3 region has the DNA TGTGCCGCAAGCCGCCGAGCGGATATCACAGATACGCAGTATTTT. Amino acids: CAASRRADITDTQYF.

This clonotype has just a few counts. This chain connects TRBV6-1 to TRBJ2-1; no firm D call. The CDR3 sequence is 13 residues long. The V end was cut by 6 bases, the J end by 9 bases, with 15 bases between. Germline CDR1 is MNHNS and CDR2 is SASEGT. The CDR3 region has the DNA TGTGCCAGCAGCCCACTCGTTGGATTTGAGCAGTTCTTC. It yields the protein CASSPLVGFEQFF.

This clonotype has only a few counts. The CDR3, as DNA: TGTGCCAGCAGCCCGCTAAAAGCTAACTATGGCTACACCTTC. Residues: CASSPLKANYGYTF. The rearrangement joins TRBV28 to TRBJ1-2; D remains unclear. The CDR3 spans 14 residues. The V end lost 6 bases, the J end lost 0 bases, and 11 bases lay between the germline ends. Germline V CDR1 and CDR2: MDHEN, SYDVKM.

This chain connects TRBV5-1 to TRBJ2-2; TRBD1 is a possible D gene (6 bases). This CDR3 region has 16 residues. Trimming took 0 bases from V and 1 from J, leaving 10 bases between them. The germline gives CDR1 SGHRS, CDR2 YFSETQ. This CDR3 reads CASSLGPTGNTGELFF. DNA for the CDR3: TGCGCCAGCAGCTTGGGGCCGACAGGGAACACCGGGGAGCTGTTTTTT.

V usage is TRBV18 and J usage is TRBJ2-2; D gene unclear. The V end was cut by 2 bases, the J end by 6 bases, with 16 bases between. CDR1 is KGHSH and CDR2 is LQKENI in the germline V gene. There are 16 residues in the CDR3. CDR3 coding DNA: TGTGCCAGCTCACCAAGGATGGGTATCCGGTCCGGGGAGCTGTTTTTT. Encoded protein: CASSPRMGIRSGELFF.

This sequence joins TRBV7-9 and TRBJ2-7; 11 nucleotides match TRBD1. CDR3 length: 14 amino acids. Germline-derived CDR1 and CDR2 are SEHNR and FQNEAQ (reference sequence). V lost 10 bases and J lost 7; bases outside the gene matches: 12. The CDR3 loop is CAIEEGTGGREQYF. The CDR3 DNA sequence: TGTGCCATCGAAGAAGGGACAGGGGGAAGAGAGCAGTACTTC.

About this clonotype itself: No DNA is shown, since the ends of the CDR3 on it are uncertain; the CDR3 is the one TCRdb lists. The V and J genes are TRBV4-2 and TRBJ1-4. The CDR3 length equals 19 residues, ends included. Germline assignment: CDR1 LGHNA and CDR2 YNFKEQ. The CDR3 reads CASSQDRVGGGPRSKNCFF.

This clonotype has at least ten counts. This chain joins TRBV9 and TRBJ2-2; a weak D match, TRBD2 (6 bases). The V end lost 3 bases, the J end lost 0 bases, and 21 bases lay between the germline ends. This CDR3 spans 19 amino acids. Germline CDR1 and CDR2: SGDLS and YYNGEE. The CDR3 loop reads CASSASGGLLKSNTGELFF. The CDR3, as DNA: TGTGCCAGCAGCGCCTCTGGGGGACTCTTGAAGTCGAACACCGGGGAGCTGTTTTTT.

This clonotype was seen only a few times. The rearrangement links TRBV29-1 to TRBJ1-4, with 8 nucleotides matching TRBD1. Germline V gene lookup returns CDR1 SQVTM and CDR2 ANQGSEA. This CDR3 contains 16 residues. After removal of 4 bases from V and 2 bases from J, the junction contained 9 bases not matched to a gene. As DNA, the CDR3 is TGCAGCGTTGGAGACAGGGGCGTTGGTACTAATGAAAAACTGTTTTTT. It translates to CSVGDRGVGTNEKLFF. The variable domain in full, with the rest retrieved from reference TRBV29-1 and TRBJ1-4, is SAVISQKPSRDICQRGTSLTIQCQVDSQVTMMFWYRQQPGQSLTLIATANQGSEATYESGFVIDKFPISRPNLTFSTLTVSNMSPEDSSIYLCSVGDRGVGTNEKLFFGSGTQLSVL.